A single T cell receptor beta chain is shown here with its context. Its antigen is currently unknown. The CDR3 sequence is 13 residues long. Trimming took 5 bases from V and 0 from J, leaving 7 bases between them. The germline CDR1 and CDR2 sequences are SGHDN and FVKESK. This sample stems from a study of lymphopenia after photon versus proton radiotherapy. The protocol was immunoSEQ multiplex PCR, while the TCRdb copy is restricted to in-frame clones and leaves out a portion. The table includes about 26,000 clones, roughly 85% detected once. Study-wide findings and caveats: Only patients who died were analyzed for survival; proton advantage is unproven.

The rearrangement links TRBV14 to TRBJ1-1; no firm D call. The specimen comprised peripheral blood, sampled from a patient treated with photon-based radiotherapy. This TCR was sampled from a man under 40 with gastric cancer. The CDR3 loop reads CASSAHMNTEAFF. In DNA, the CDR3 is TGTGCCAGCAGCGCGCATATGAACACTGAAGCTTTCTTT.